Listed below are T cell receptor beta chains from one sample, sequenced in a study of chemoradiotherapy in HPV16-positive cancers. Clones were read by immunoSEQ multiplex PCR, and TCRdb kept only the in-frame ones, dropping some. This table has about 35,000 clones, about 92% appearing once. This specimen consisted of blood, obtained from a patient who underwent chemoradiotherapy. These receptors all come from a human donor with HPV-associated anogenital cancer. Both conserved end residues are part of each CDR3. A D gene is named only where the DNA matches it firmly. Clone size is given for some rows only: seen once, a few or many times, or a class if the clone is expanded.

v_call	cdr3_length	j_call	d_call	clone_size	cdr3_nt	cdr3_aa
TRBV25-1	16	TRBJ1-2	TRBD1	NA	TGTGCCAGCAGTGACTTGGGACAGGGCGGAATCTATGGCTACACCTTC	CASSDLGQGGIYGYTF
TRBV13	14	TRBJ1-1	NA	once	TGTGCCAGCAGCTTTATCCAGCCGAACACTGAAGCTTTCTTT	CASSFIQPNTEAFF
TRBV14	17	TRBJ2-4	TRBD1	NA	TGTGCCAGCAGCCAAGGCTACAGGGGGCCGGCCAAAAACATTCAGTACTTC	CASSQGYRGPAKNIQYF
TRBV19	16	TRBJ2-2	TRBD2	NA	TGTGCCAGTAGTAGTGGACTAGCGGTAAACACCGGGGAGCTGTTTTTT	CASSSGLAVNTGELFF
TRBV2	14	TRBJ2-7	NA	NA	TGTGCCAGCAGGACAGGCCTGGGCTCCTACGAGCAGTACTTC	CASRTGLGSYEQYF
TRBV7-7	14	TRBJ2-7	NA	once	TGTGCCAGCAGCCCCCAGGGGGGAACTTACGAGCAGTACTTC	CASSPQGGTYEQYF
TRBV18	15	TRBJ2-3	NA	once	TGTGCCAGCTCACCACAGGGGAGAAGCACAGATACGCAGTATTTT	CASSPQGRSTDTQYF
TRBV5-1	13	TRBJ2-5	NA	NA	TGCGCCAGCAGCTACATAGTCCAAGAGACCCAGTACTTC	CASSYIVQETQYF
TRBV12-5	14	TRBJ1-1	NA	NA	TGTGCTAGTGGACACCCCCAGGGTAGAACTGAAGCTTTCTTT	CASGHPQGRTEAFF
TRBV7-3	17	TRBJ2-2	TRBD2	NA	TGTGCCAGCAGCTTACTTGGCGGGGGGGCCGGCACCGGGGAGCTGTTTTTT	CASSLLGGGAGTGELFF
TRBV6-1	14	TRBJ1-2	NA	NA	TGTGCCAGCAGTGAACAGGGGCCCCACTATGGCTACACCTTC	CASSEQGPHYGYTF
TRBV9	14	TRBJ2-7	NA	NA	TGTGCCAGCAGCCCCCCCACTAGTCACTACGAGCAGTACTTC	CASSPPTSHYEQYF
TRBV6-4	13	TRBJ1-1	NA	NA	TGTGCCAGCAGTGACAGGATAAACACTGAAGCTTTCTTT	CASSDRINTEAFF
TRBV7-8	12	TRBJ1-1	NA	NA	TGTGCCACAAAACAGGGTTATGCTGAAGCTTTCTTT	CATKQGYAEAFF
TRBV10-2	16	TRBJ2-3	TRBD2	NA	TGCGCCAGCAGTGATCCCCTTAGCGGGGGGGCAGATACGCAGTATTTT	CASSDPLSGGADTQYF
TRBV4-1	16	TRBJ1-5	NA	NA	TGCGCCAGCAGCCACCATGGCACCGAGGTGGGTCAGCCCCAGCATTTT	CASSHHGTEVGQPQHF
TRBV10-2	14	TRBJ1-1	NA	NA	TGCGCCAGCAAGTTTGGGGGCATGAACACTGAAGCTTTCTTT	CASKFGGMNTEAFF
TRBV7-9	12	TRBJ1-2	NA	NA	TGTGCCAGCAGCTTAGGAGAGGCGTCAGCCACCTTC	CASSLGEASATF
TRBV6-1	16	TRBJ1-5	TRBD1	NA	TGTGCCAGCAGTGAAGGGGGACAGGGGATGAATCAGCCCCAGCATTTT	CASSEGGQGMNQPQHF
TRBV7-3	16	TRBJ2-3	TRBD2	NA	TGTGCCAGCAGCTTAACACTAGCGGGGGGTGCAGATACGCAGTATTTT	CASSLTLAGGADTQYF
TRBV6-5	15	TRBJ1-2	NA	NA	TGTGCCAGCAGTTATTGGCAGGACAATAACTATGGCTACACCTTC	CASSYWQDNNYGYTF
TRBV5-1	14	TRBJ2-7	TRBD1	NA	TGCGCCAGCAGGACCGGGACAGGGAATTACGAGCAGTACTTC	CASRTGTGNYEQYF
TRBV30	13	TRBJ1-2	NA	NA	TGTGCCTGGTCTCGAGCAGGGACCTATGGCTACACCTTC	CAWSRAGTYGYTF
TRBV4-1	12	TRBJ2-5	NA	NA	TGCGCCAGCAAACCATTCCGGGAGACCCAGTACTTC	CASKPFRETQYF
TRBV13	13	TRBJ2-7	NA	once	TGTGCCAGCAGCTTAGGCCGCGGATACGAGCAGTACTTC	CASSLGRGYEQYF
TRBV9	13	TRBJ1-1	NA	NA	TGTGCCAGCAGCTCGGGACTGATCACTGAAGCTTTCTTT	CASSSGLITEAFF
TRBV11-2	13	TRBJ2-3	TRBD2	NA	TGTGCCAGCAGCTTCCAGGTAGCGGGGGCGCAGTATTTT	CASSFQVAGAQYF